This T cell receptor (beta chain) was recovered during a study of OX40 agonist ivuxolimab in advanced cancers. As for the study in general: With a range of roughly 20 to 85, age averaged approximately 60 years, and around 83% were male. Study observations and caveats: The CD4+ and CD8+ T cells in the blood had expanded clonally by week 6 at 0.1 to 3.0 mg/kg.

This CDR3 region has 15 residues. CDR1 is SGHAT, CDR2 FQNNGV, per germline. V lost 1 base and J 4 bases, leaving 11 bases between the germline ends. Sequencing used immunoSEQ multiplex PCR; TCRdb keeps in-frame clones, though not all of them. The sample includes tens of thousands of clones, less than 85% of them seen just once. As concerns this clone: Its antigen is as yet unknown.

The TCR was taken from an adult with an advanced solid tumor such as melanoma, head and neck, liver or kidney cancer. The input for sequencing was CD4+ or CD8+ T cells sorted from blood, taken in a trial of the OX40 agonist ivuxolimab. The genes are TRBV11-2 and TRBJ2-1; perhaps TRBD2 as D (6 bases). The CDR3: CASSLAREWYNEQFF. Written as DNA, the CDR3 is TGTGCCAGCAGCTTAGCCCGGGAGTGGTACAATGAGCAGTTCTTC.